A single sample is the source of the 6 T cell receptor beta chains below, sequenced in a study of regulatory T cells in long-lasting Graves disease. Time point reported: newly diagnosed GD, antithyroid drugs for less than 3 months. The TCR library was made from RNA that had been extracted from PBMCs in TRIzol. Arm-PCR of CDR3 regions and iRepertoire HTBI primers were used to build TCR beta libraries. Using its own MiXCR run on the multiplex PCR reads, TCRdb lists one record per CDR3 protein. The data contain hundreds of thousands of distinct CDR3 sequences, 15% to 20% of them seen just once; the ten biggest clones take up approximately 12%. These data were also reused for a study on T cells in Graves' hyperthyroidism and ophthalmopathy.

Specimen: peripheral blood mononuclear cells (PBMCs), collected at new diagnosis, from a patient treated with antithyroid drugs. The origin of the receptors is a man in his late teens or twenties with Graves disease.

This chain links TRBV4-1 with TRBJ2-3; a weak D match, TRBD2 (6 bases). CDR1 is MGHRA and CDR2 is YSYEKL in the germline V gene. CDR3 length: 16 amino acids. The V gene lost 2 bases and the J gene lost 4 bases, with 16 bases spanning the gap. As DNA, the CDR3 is TGCGCCAGCAGCCAACGACCTGGAGGGAGCGCAGATACGCAGTATTTT. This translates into CASSQRPGGSADTQYF.

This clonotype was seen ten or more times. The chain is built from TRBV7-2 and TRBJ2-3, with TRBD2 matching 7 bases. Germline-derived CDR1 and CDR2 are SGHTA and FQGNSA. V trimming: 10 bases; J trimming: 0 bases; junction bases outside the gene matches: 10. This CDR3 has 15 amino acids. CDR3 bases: TGTGCCAAAACGGGGGGAACCCCTAGCACAGATACGCAGTATTTT. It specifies CAKTGGTPSTDTQYF. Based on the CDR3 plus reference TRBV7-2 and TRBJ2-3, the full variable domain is GAGVSQSPSNKVTEKGKDVELRCDPISGHTALYWYRQSLGQGLEFLIYFQGNSAPDKSGLPSDRFSAERTGGSVSTLTIQRTQQEDSAVYLCAKTGGTPSTDTQYFGPGTRLTVL.

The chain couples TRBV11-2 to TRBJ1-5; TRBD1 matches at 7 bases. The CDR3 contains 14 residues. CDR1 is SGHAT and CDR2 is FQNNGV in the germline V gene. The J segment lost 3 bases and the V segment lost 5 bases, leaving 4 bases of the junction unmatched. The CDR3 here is CASSRQGDNQPQHF. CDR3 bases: TGTGCCAGCAGCAGACAGGGCGACAATCAGCCCCAGCATTTT.

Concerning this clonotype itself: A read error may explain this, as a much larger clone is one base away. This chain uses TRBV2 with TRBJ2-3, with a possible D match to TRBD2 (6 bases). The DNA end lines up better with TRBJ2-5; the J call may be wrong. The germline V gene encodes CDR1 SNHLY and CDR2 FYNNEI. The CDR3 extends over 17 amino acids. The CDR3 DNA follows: TGTGCCAGCAGTCCCTCTGGGGGGAGTTTATACATAGGGACCCAGTACTTC. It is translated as CASSPSGGSLYIGTQYF.

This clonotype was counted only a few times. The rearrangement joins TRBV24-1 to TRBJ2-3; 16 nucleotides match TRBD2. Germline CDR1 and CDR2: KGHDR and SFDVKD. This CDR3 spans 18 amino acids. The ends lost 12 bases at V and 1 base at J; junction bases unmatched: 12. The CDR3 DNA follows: TGTGCCGCCGAGTCCGGGACTAGCGGGAGGGCCGGCACAGATACGCAGTATTTT. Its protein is CAAESGTSGRAGTDTQYF.

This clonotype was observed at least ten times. CDR3 in amino acids: CASRGQAELTDTQYF. DNA for the CDR3: TGCGCCAGCCGCGGACAGGCGGAACTCACAGATACGCAGTATTTT. V gene TRBV5-1 combines with J gene TRBJ2-3; 7 bases agree with TRBD1. CDR3 length: 15 residues. V trimming: 7 bases; J trimming: 2 bases; junction bases outside the gene matches: 10. CDR1 is SGHRS, CDR2 YFSETQ, per germline.